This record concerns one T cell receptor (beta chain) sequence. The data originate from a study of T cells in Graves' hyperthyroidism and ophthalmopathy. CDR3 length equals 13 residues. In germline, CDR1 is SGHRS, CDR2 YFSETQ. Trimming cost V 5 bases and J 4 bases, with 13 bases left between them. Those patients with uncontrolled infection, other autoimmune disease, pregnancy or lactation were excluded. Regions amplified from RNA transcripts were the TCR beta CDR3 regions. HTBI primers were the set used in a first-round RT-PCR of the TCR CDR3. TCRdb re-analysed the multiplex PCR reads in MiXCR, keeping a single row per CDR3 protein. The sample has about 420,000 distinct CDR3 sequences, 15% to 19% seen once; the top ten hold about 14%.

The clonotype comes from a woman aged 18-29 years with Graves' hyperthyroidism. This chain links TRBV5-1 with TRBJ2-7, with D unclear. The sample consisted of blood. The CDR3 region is CASSNQPGYEQYF. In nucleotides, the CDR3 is TGCGCCAGCAGTAATCAACCCGGTTACGAGCAGTACTTC.